The rows below give T cell receptor beta chains drawn from one sample of a study of blood T cell repertoires in COVID-19. Here immunoSEQ multiplex PCR was the method, and the copy in TCRdb shows in-frame clones only, minus some. The data hold about 100,000 clones, with approximately 90% observed a single time. The specimen sequenced was peripheral blood. The receptor set was obtained from a man aged 50-60 years with acute or convalescent COVID-19. Both conserved end residues are part of each CDR3. Each record gives: J gene, V gene, D gene, clone size, CDR3 protein, CDR3 DNA. D genes are given only for firm matches. The listing skips clone size in some rows; elsewhere it reads once, few, many or a size class.

TRBJ1-4,TRBV4-1,-,-,CASSQEEEKLFF,TGCGCCAGCAGCCAAGAGGAGGAAAAACTGTTTTTT
TRBJ1-2,TRBV6-1,TRBD1,-,CASSELGQGVWRGYTF,TGTGCCAGCAGTGAATTAGGACAGGGGGTGTGGAGAGGCTACACCTTC
TRBJ2-2,TRBV7-6,TRBD2,-,CASSLAVAGDTGELFF,TGTGCCAGCAGCTTAGCGGTGGCGGGGGACACCGGGGAGCTGTTTTTT
TRBJ2-1,TRBV2,-,once,CASSEGSYNEQFF,TGTGCCAGCAGTGAGGGCAGCTACAATGAGCAGTTCTTC
TRBJ2-1,TRBV25-1,TRBD1,-,CASLPGQGYNEQFF,TGTGCCAGCCTACCGGGACAGGGCTACAATGAGCAGTTCTTC
TRBJ2-5,TRBV27,-,once,CASSLRGGPQYF,TGTGCCAGCAGTTTAAGAGGCGGCCCCCAGTACTTC
TRBJ2-1,TRBV10-3,TRBD2,-,CATGGGLSSSSYNEQFF,TGTGCCACCGGGGGGGGGCTGAGTTCCAGCTCCTACAATGAGCAGTTCTTC
TRBJ2-6,TRBV28,TRBD1,once,CASSSTGAGANVLTF,TGTGCCAGCAGCTCCACAGGGGCTGGGGCCAACGTCCTGACTTTC
TRBJ1-5,TRBV6-4,TRBD1,-,CASSPMAGGSGQPQHF,TGTGCCAGCAGCCCAATGGCAGGGGGCAGCGGTCAGCCCCAGCATTTT
TRBJ1-2,TRBV14,-,-,CASSPAGTPRYGYTF,TGTGCCAGCAGCCCGGCCGGGACACCTCGATATGGCTACACCTTC
TRBJ1-6,TRBV27,-,-,CASSLLGSNSPLHF,TGTGCCAGCAGTTTATTGGGCAGCAATTCACCCCTCCACTTT
TRBJ2-7,TRBV6-6,TRBD1,once,CATRQGAYEQYF,TGTGCCACCCGACAGGGGGCCTACGAGCAGTACTTC
TRBJ2-7,TRBV5-6,TRBD1,-,CASSLGGTGAYEQYF,TGTGCCAGCAGCCTGGGGGGGACAGGGGCATACGAGCAGTACTTC
TRBJ1-1,TRBV5-5,-,few,CASSLDGPRTRNTEAFF,TGTGCCAGCAGCTTGGATGGGCCGCGTACGCGAAACACTGAAGCTTTCTTT
TRBJ2-1,TRBV27,TRBD2,-,CASRAGGVNEQFF,TGTGCCAGCAGGGCGGGAGGGGTCAATGAGCAGTTCTTC
TRBJ1-2,TRBV3-1/TRBV3-2,TRBD1,once,CACWGQGAGNYGYTF,TGTGCCTGTTGGGGACAGGGGGCTGGTAACTATGGCTACACCTTC
TRBJ1-1,TRBV27,-,-,CASSLSGRAFF,TGTGCCAGCAGTTTATCTGGCCGAGCTTTCTTT
TRBJ1-1,TRBV21-1,-,-,CASSNCGGAGNTEAFF,TGTGCCAGCAGCAACTGTGGGGGGGCAGGGAACACTGAAGCTTTCTTT
TRBJ2-4,TRBV11-2,TRBD2,-,CASSLQLAGGLAKNIQYF,TGTGCCAGCAGCTTACAACTAGCGGGAGGATTAGCCAAAAACATTCAGTACTTC
TRBJ1-6,TRBV7-2,TRBD1,-,CASSLGDSISPLHF,TGTGCCAGCAGCTTAGGGGACAGTATCTCACCCCTCCACTTT
TRBJ1-3,TRBV19,-,-,CASSKFRLEASGNTIYF,TGTGCCAGTAGTAAATTTCGGCTGGAGGCCTCTGGAAACACCATATATTTT
TRBJ1-6,TRBV7-2,TRBD1,-,CASSLQGQYNSPLHF,TGTGCCAGCAGCTTACAGGGACAGTATAATTCACCCCTCCACTTT
TRBJ1-4,TRBV6-5,TRBD1,once,CASTRDRGKEKLFF,TGTGCCAGCACCCGGGACAGGGGAAAGGAAAAACTGTTTTTT
TRBJ2-7,TRBV7-9,-,-,CASRRIGGTYEQYF,TGTGCCAGCAGGAGGATAGGGGGAACCTACGAGCAGTACTTC
TRBJ2-6,TRBV6-5,-,-,CASSYGSTGANVLTF,TGTGCCAGCAGTTACGGGAGTACTGGGGCCAACGTCCTGACTTTC
TRBJ2-1,TRBV19,-,-,CASGEANNEQFF,TGTGCCAGTGGAGAGGCAAACAATGAGCAGTTCTTC
TRBJ2-7,TRBV12-3/TRBV12-4,-,-,CASSMDSSYEQYF,TGTGCCAGCAGTATGGACAGCTCCTACGAGCAGTACTTC
TRBJ1-2,TRBV13,-,-,CASSFRGGNYGYTF,TGTGCCAGCAGCTTTCGCGGGGGAAACTATGGCTACACCTTC